This TCR beta chain is drawn from a study of T cell repertoires in cytomegalovirus infection (dated by TCRdb to between 2018 and 2021). Concerning the study at large: Because public TCR beta signatures pointed to carriage of CMV infection together with the matching HLA type, the HLA type of each donor mattered for the analysis. Points the paper makes about the study in general: The ex vivo response was dominated by HLA-C-restricted CMV-specific TCR beta clonotypes, and the single most frequent clonotype in two of eight donors was supplied by these HLA-C-restricted clonotypes. Carriers of CMV infection plus the relevant HLA type were discriminated by the cumulative frequency of public TCR beta family members in the study cohort and in an independent roughly 370-donor cohort.

There are many counts of this clonotype. Its antigen is unknown. No base-level quality is on record; no much larger clone is a single base apart. Sequencing was carried out with an Illumina HiSeq 1500. TCRdb ran its own pipeline on the public reads, namely fastp trimming at Q25 and MiXCR clone calling, and kept in-frame beta chains. Identical CDR3 proteins give one entry, which carries the most common genes and DNA. The sample table records some 400,000 distinct CDR3 sequences; around a sixth of these occur just once. The ten biggest clones cover 7.5% to 9.5% of the sample. The CDR3 measures 13 amino acids from cysteine to phenylalanine. Just the 39-base CDR3 DNA is kept, in frame starting at base 1. Between the V and J ends, shortened by 5 bases and 9 bases respectively, the junction contains 14 bases. Per the germline V gene (reference sequence), LNHDA is the CDR1 and SQIVND is the CDR2.

What was sequenced was PBMCs. The clonotype comes from a human donor in good health (CMV status not recorded). Some clones in this sample may be carry-over from other donors' samples. Recombination connected TRBV19 to TRBJ2-1; the D gene lacks a confident call. The nucleotide sequence reads as follows: TGTGCCAGTAGTCGCCAGAAACTGGGTGAGCAGTTCTTC. It specifies CASSRQKLGEQFF.